A single sample gave rise to the 25 T cell receptor beta chains below, sequenced in a study of a mutant IDH1 vaccine in newly diagnosed glioma. Method: immunoSEQ multiplex PCR; TCRdb's copy keeps in-frame clones and lacks some. The table shows around 34,000 clones, with 75% to 85% occurring only once. The antigens these receptors bind are not known. Time point here: week 23, last vaccination. Each vaccine dose was 300 ug of mutant IDH1 20-mer peptide, with topical imiquimod. The source material was PBMCs, sampled from a glioma patient whose treatment included an IDH1 peptide vaccine. The receptors derive from a middle-aged man with glioma.

V is TRBV5-6 and J is TRBJ2-5; no clear D. This CDR3 has 14 residues. Trimming pared 0 bases from V and 0 bases from J, leaving 6 bases between. Germline values: CDR1 SGHDT, CDR2 YYEEEE. The CDR3 DNA follows: TGTGCCAGCAGCTTGGGCGTTTACCAAGAGACCCAGTACTTC. Translated, it gives CASSLGVYQETQYF.

V and J are TRBV5-6 and TRBJ2-5; 8 bases match TRBD2. CDR1 and CDR2 from the germline V gene are SGHDT and YYEEEE. Trimming removed 0 bases from V and 5 bases from J; junction bases left unmatched: 12. The CDR3 is 17 residues long. The CDR3 sequence is CASSLELGGTRVETQYF. The CDR3 coding sequence is TGTGCCAGCAGCTTGGAACTTGGCGGGACTAGAGTGGAGACCCAGTACTTC.

The chain carries TRBV7-6 and TRBJ1-1, with a weak D call TRBD1 (6 bases). There are 14 residues in the CDR3. Germline assignment: CDR1 SGHVS and CDR2 FNYEAQ. The V gene lost 5 bases and the J gene lost 3 bases, with 13 bases spanning the gap. As DNA, the CDR3 is TGTGCCAGCAGCGCCTCAGGGGACTACACTGAAGCTTTCTTT. Amino acids: CASSASGDYTEAFF.

On this clone itself: The junction shows a germline mismatch at one end, possibly a read error. In nucleotides, the CDR3 is TGTGCCAGTAGCCGCGAATGGGACACGGAGGTGGGCTTT. It is translated as CASSREWDTEVGF. The V gene is TRBV19, the J gene TRBJ1-1; possible D gene TRBD1, 6 bases. Germline-derived CDR1 and CDR2 are LNHDA and SQIVND (reference sequence). The CDR3 has 13 residues.

The chain uses TRBV27 and TRBJ1-3; D is possibly TRBD1 (5 bases). The CDR3 covers 15 residues. The V end lost 3 bases, the J end lost 4 bases, and 13 bases lay between the germline ends. Germline assignment: CDR1 MNHEY and CDR2 SMNVEV (reference sequence). This CDR3 reads CASSFGQGTGNTIYF. The CDR3 coding sequence is TGTGCCAGCAGTTTTGGGCAGGGAACAGGAAACACCATATATTTT.

The chain is built from TRBV5-8 and TRBJ1-5; D might be TRBD1 (5 bases). This CDR3 region has 16 residues. Germline loops: CDR1 SGHTS, CDR2 YDEGEE. V was pared by 6 bases and J by 3 bases, with 19 bases between. The DNA for the CDR3 is TGTGCCAGCACCACCCTAGGTCGGGGCTCCAATCAGCCCCAGCATTTT. It specifies CASTTLGRGSNQPQHF.

J is TRBJ2-7 and V is TRBV2; D might be TRBD1 (5 bases). The V gene's germline CDR1 is SNHLY and CDR2 FYNNEI. The CDR3 consists of 14 residues. V lost 3 bases and J lost 0, with 9 bases in between. CDR3 sequence reads: CASSDAGISYEQYF. The DNA of the CDR3 is TGTGCCAGCAGTGACGCAGGGATCTCCTACGAGCAGTACTTC.

This clone was seen a handful of times. The CDR3 nucleotides read TGTGCCAGCAGCTTATCGACAGGGCCCAATGAAAAACTGTTTTTT. Residues: CASSLSTGPNEKLFF. This chain joins TRBV7-2 and TRBJ1-4; TRBD1 aligns across 7 bases. The length of the CDR3 is 15 residues. The V gene end was trimmed by 2 bases and the J gene end by 5 bases; junction bases not matched to a gene: 5. The germline V gene encodes CDR1 SGHTA and CDR2 FQGNSA.

The J gene is TRBJ2-4, the V gene TRBV5-6, with D perhaps matching TRBD1 or TRBD2 (5 bases each). This CDR3 is built from 14 residues. CDR1 and CDR2 from the germline V gene are SGHDT and YYEEEE. Trimming left V 4 bases short and J 0 bases short, with 8 bases between. CDR3 sequence: CASSVGTAKNIQYF. The DNA for the CDR3 is TGTGCCAGCAGCGTGGGGACAGCCAAAAACATTCAGTACTTC.

The V and J genes are TRBV27 and TRBJ2-1, with a weak D call TRBD1 (6 bases). The germline V gene encodes CDR1 MNHEY and CDR2 SMNVEV (reference sequence). Trimming left V 2 bases short and J 4 bases short, with 12 bases between. There are 15 residues in the CDR3. For the CDR3, the DNA is TGTGCCAGCAGTTTACGGGCAGGGGAATACAATGAGCAGTTCTTC. It codes for CASSLRAGEYNEQFF.

V is TRBV4-1 and J is TRBJ2-5, with D perhaps TRBD2 (6 bases). Germline V gives CDR1 MGHRA, CDR2 YSYEKL. Trimming took 0 bases from V and 3 from J, leaving 11 bases between them. The CDR3 is 15 amino acids. CDR3 amino acids: CASSQDPGREETQYF. As DNA, the CDR3 is TGCGCCAGCAGCCAAGACCCCGGGAGAGAAGAGACCCAGTACTTC.

This sequence joins TRBV11-3 and TRBJ2-1; possibly TRBD1 or TRBD2 for D (5 bases each). V lost 1 base and J lost 6, with 10 bases in between. This CDR3 region has 14 residues. Per germline, CDR1 SGHNT and CDR2 YENEEA. This chain's CDR3 is CASSLGGDFNEQFF. The CDR3 nucleotides read TGTGCCAGCAGCTTAGGAGGGGATTTCAATGAGCAGTTCTTC.

The V and J genes are TRBV25-1 and TRBJ1-2, with D tentatively TRBD1 (5 bases). This CDR3 spans 14 amino acids. Germline V CDR1 and CDR2: MGHDK, SYGVNS. Trimming removed 4 bases at V and 8 bases at J, with 17 bases between. CDR3 nucleotides: TGTGCCAGCAGTGGGAGACAGAATCTTCGGGGCTACACCTTC. It translates to CASSGRQNLRGYTF.

This clone has just a few counts. The gene calls are TRBV4-1 and TRBJ2-3; TRBD2 agrees at 12 bases. The germline V gene encodes CDR1 MGHRA and CDR2 YSYEKL. The CDR3 loop spans 15 amino acids. Trimming at V came to 4 bases and at J to 8 bases, leaving 7 bases not matched to a gene. The CDR3 DNA follows: TGCGCCAGCAGCCCGACTAGCGGGAGCCCGAGTACGCAGTATTTT. Amino acids: CASSPTSGSPSTQYF.

This CDR3 is CSVEVYRGPYGYTF. DNA for the CDR3: TGCAGCGTTGAGGTATACAGGGGACCCTATGGCTACACCTTC. The rearrangement joins TRBV29-1 to TRBJ1-2; 7 bases fit TRBD1. There are 14 residues in the CDR3. Germline V gives CDR1 SQVTM, CDR2 ANQGSEA. V dropped 3 bases and J dropped 4; count of bases not matched to a gene: 8.

Of note for this clone: This likely comes from a read error, as the CDR3 has no conserved phenylalanine or tryptophan at its end. This chain links TRBV2 with TRBJ1-6, with D maybe TRBD1 (6 bases). Germline V gene sequence: CDR1 SNHLY, CDR2 FYNNEI. CDR3 size: 15 residues. With 5 bases removed from V and 7 bases from J, the gap between germline ends came to 15 bases. DNA of the CDR3: TGTGCCAGCAGTCATGGGCGGCAGGGGAATTCACCCCTCCACTCT. It is translated as CASSHGRQGNSPLHS.

This rearrangement joins TRBV7-9 to TRBJ2-5; 10 bases agree with TRBD1. The J call may be faulty, since TRBJ2-7 better matches the DNA end. Germline V gene data show CDR1 as SEHNR and CDR2 as FQNEAQ (reference sequence). The CDR3 runs to 16 residues. The CDR3 sequence: CASSARDRGFAYEQYF. CDR3 in DNA: TGTGCCAGCAGCGCCCGGGACAGGGGATTCGCCTACGAGCAGTACTTC.

The chain couples TRBV4-3 to TRBJ2-7; possible D gene TRBD1, 5 bases. Looked up from germline, CDR1 is LGHNA and CDR2 is YSLEER. The ends were cut back, 4 bases at V and 4 bases at J, with 23 bases in the middle. The CDR3 loop spans 17 amino acids. The CDR3 is CASSPPPRGPPCYEQYF. CDR3 coding DNA: TGCGCCAGCAGCCCACCACCAAGGGGCCCTCCCTGTTACGAGCAGTACTTC.

This clone was seen once. This chain links TRBV7-2 with TRBJ1-1, with TRBD1 as a possible D gene (6 bases). V lost 2 bases and J lost 5, with 9 bases in between. The CDR3 totals 13 residues. CDR1 is SGHTA, CDR2 FQGNSA, per germline. The CDR3 coding sequence is TGTGCCAGCAGCTTAAAAGGGGGAACTGAAGCTTTCTTT. Translating it yields CASSLKGGTEAFF.

The chain joins TRBV19 to TRBJ1-5; a possible D gene is TRBD1 (6 bases). The V gene lost 6 bases and the J gene lost 2 bases, with 17 bases spanning the gap. The CDR3 consists of 16 residues. Germline-derived CDR1 and CDR2 are LNHDA and SQIVND (reference sequence). CDR3 nucleotides: TGTGCCAGTAGGGAGGCCCGGGACACCCGCAATCAGCCCCAGCATTTT. Residues: CASREARDTRNQPQHF.

The CDR3 region is CASSLMDEQFF. The CDR3 DNA sequence: TGTGCCAGCAGCCTAATGGATGAGCAGTTCTTC. The J gene is TRBJ2-1, the V gene TRBV6-5; D not certain. Deletions cut 6 bases from V and 8 bases from J, with 8 bases between. The CDR3 has 11 residues. The germline V gene encodes CDR1 MNHEY and CDR2 SVGAGI.

This chain joins TRBV13 and TRBJ2-5, with TRBD1 identical over 9 bases. The J call is uncertain, as TRBJ2-7 better fits the DNA end. CDR1 PRHDT and CDR2 FYEKMQ come from the germline V gene (reference sequence). The CDR3 has 16 residues. This CDR3 reads CASSLASDGQGNEQYF. In nucleotides, the CDR3 is TGTGCCAGCAGCTTAGCCTCGGATGGACAGGGGAACGAGCAGTACTTC.

This clone came up a few times. The V call is TRBV27, the J call TRBJ1-5; possibly TRBD1 for D (5 bases). The germline V gene encodes CDR1 MNHEY and CDR2 SMNVEV (reference sequence). This CDR3 is built from 16 residues. The V and J ends lost 0 bases and 4 bases respectively, with 13 bases between them. CDR3 sequence: CASSLSPGTGNQPQHF. CDR3 sequence (DNA): TGTGCCAGCAGTTTATCTCCTGGGACTGGGAATCAGCCCCAGCATTTT.

The rearrangement joins TRBV5-1 to TRBJ1-5; D call uncertain. The V gene lost 0 bases and the J gene lost 4 bases, with 5 bases spanning the gap. CDR3 length equals 13 residues. CDR1 and CDR2 (germline): SGHRS, YFSETQ. CDR3 DNA: TGCGCCAGCAGCTTGGGCGTAAATCAGCCCCAGCATTTT. Its translation: CASSLGVNQPQHF.

The rearrangement uses TRBV11-3 and TRBJ2-3, with 8 bases lining up with TRBD1. The CDR3 runs 16 residues. Trimming at V came to 5 bases and at J to 3 bases, leaving 10 bases not matched to a gene. The V gene's germline CDR1 is SGHNT and CDR2 YENEEA. The CDR3 sequence is CASSPGGTGRTDTQYF. CDR3 DNA: TGTGCCAGCAGCCCCGGAGGGACAGGAAGAACAGATACGCAGTATTTT.